This paragraph reports one T cell receptor (beta chain). This record belongs to a study of control samples from healthy donors and cancer patients. TCRdb keeps only in-frame clones here, not all; method: immunoSEQ multiplex PCR. The sample has 200,000 or so clones, about 95% seen once; the top ten hold approximately 1.5%. Sequenced material: blood. The sequence derives from a man aged 50-59 years in good health.

The CDR3: CASSQGTGDLNSNQPQHF. CDR3 DNA sequence: TGCGCCAGCAGCCAAGGGACAGGGGACCTCAATAGCAATCAGCCCCAGCATTTT. The chain joins TRBV4-3 to TRBJ1-5; 9 nucleotides line up with TRBD1. This CDR3 comprises 18 residues. Germline CDR1 reads LGHNA; CDR2 reads YSLEER. V trimming: 1 base; J trimming: 0 bases; junction bases outside the gene matches: 7.